This T cell receptor beta chain is from a study of cytomegalovirus exposure and HLA in healthy donors. Study at large: Roughly 180 million T cells yielded about 120 million unique TCR beta sequences, as an earlier analysis found.

General study results and limits: Three chains linked to CMV were shown in vitro to be specific for CMV antigens. Associated with cytomegalovirus, according to the listing, were around 160 TCR beta chains. TRBV6-2, TRBV6-3 and some other V segments were unresolvable in 87-base-pair reads.

The PCR made use of 60 Vbeta and 13 Jbeta primers. Assay used: immunoSEQ multiplex PCR; TCRdb lists only in-frame clones, some missing. The table records approximately 100,000 clones, roughly 80% of them present only once. This CDR3 has 17 residues. V was clipped by 8 bases and J by 5 bases, with 27 bases between them. Germline V CDR1 and CDR2: MRHNA, SNTAGT. In regard to this clone: What it binds is not known.

This sequence originates from a man aged 55 to 69 in good health and CMV-seronegative. Sequenced material: PBMCs. The chain has TRBV6-4 and TRBJ1-1; possibly TRBD1 for D (5 bases). The CDR3 region has the DNA TGTGCCAGCCCGTCCCCAGGGTGGGCAGGGCAGGAGACTGAAGCTTTCTTT. It encodes CASPSPGWAGQETEAFF.